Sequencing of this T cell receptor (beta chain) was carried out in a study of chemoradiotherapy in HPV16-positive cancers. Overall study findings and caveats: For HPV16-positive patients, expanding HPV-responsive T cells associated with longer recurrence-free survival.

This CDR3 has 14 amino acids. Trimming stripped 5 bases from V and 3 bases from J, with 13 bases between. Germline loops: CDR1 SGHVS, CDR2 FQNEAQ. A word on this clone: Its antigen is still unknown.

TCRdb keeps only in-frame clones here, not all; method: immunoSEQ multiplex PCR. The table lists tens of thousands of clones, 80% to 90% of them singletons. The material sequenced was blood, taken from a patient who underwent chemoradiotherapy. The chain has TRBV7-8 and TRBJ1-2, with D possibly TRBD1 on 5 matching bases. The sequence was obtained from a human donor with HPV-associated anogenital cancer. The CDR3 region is CASSLPGRDYGYTF. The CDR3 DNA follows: TGTGCCAGCAGCCTACCGGGACGGGACTATGGCTACACCTTC.